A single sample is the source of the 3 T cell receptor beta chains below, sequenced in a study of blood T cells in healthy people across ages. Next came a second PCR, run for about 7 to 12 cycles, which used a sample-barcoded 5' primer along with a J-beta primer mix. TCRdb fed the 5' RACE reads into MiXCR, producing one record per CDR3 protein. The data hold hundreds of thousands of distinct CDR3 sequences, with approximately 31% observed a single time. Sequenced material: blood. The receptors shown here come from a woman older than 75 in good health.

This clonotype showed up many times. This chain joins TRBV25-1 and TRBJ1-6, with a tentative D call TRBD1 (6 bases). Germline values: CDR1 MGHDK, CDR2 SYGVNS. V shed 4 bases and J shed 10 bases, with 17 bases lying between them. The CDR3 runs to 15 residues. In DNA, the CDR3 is TGTGCCAGCAGTGGGTCGACAGGCGAACTATCACCCCTCCACTTT. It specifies CASSGSTGELSPLHF. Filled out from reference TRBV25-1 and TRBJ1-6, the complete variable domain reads EADIYQTPRYLVIGTGKKITLECSQTMGHDKMYWYQQDPGMELHLIHYSYGVNSTEKGDLSSESTVSRIRTEHFPLTLESARPSHTSQYLCASSGSTGELSPLHFGNGTRLTVT.

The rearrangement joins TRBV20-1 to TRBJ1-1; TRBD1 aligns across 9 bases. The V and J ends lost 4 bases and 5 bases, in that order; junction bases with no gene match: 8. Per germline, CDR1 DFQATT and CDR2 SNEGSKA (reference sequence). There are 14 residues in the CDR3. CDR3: CSAIPGTGQTEAFF. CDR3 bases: TGCAGTGCTATACCCGGGACAGGGCAAACTGAAGCTTTCTTT.

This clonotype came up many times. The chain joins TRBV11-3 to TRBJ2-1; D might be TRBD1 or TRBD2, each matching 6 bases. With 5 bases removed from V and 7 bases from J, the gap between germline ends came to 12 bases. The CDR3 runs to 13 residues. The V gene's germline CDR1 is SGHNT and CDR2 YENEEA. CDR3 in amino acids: CASSKGGRNEQFF. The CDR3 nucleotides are TGTGCCAGCAGCAAAGGGGGGCGGAATGAGCAGTTCTTC.